The 18 T cell receptor beta chains below come from one sample, sequenced in a study of cytomegalovirus exposure and HLA in healthy donors. Only in-frame clones appear in the TCRdb table, and some are missing; sequencing was by immunoSEQ multiplex PCR. The profile shows 57,000 or so clones, 95% to 96% of them singletons. Sequences were obtained from PBMCs. These receptors were taken from a man between 18 and 29 years old in good health and CMV-seronegative.

This chain connects TRBV2 to TRBJ2-7; the match to TRBD1 covers 7 bases. CDR1 SNHLY and CDR2 FYNNEI come from the germline V gene. Trimming removed 7 bases from V and 2 bases from J; junction bases left unmatched: 8. The CDR3 has 14 amino acids. This CDR3 reads CASNRGRLPYEQYF. The CDR3 nucleotides are TGTGCCAGCAATAGGGGGCGCCTTCCCTACGAGCAGTACTTC.

The chain combines TRBV4-2 with TRBJ2-3; 7 bases map to TRBD2. The trim removed 1 base at V and 4 bases at J, leaving 5 bases unmatched. This CDR3 has 15 residues. Germline assignment: CDR1 LGHNA and CDR2 YNFKEQ. The CDR3 nucleotides read TGTGCCAGCAGCCAAGGGCGGGAGTCCGCAGATACGCAGTATTTT. Encoded protein: CASSQGRESADTQYF.

V gene TRBV27 combines with J gene TRBJ1-2, with unresolved D. The CDR3 has 14 amino acids. Trimming stripped 5 bases from V and 6 bases from J, with 16 bases between. CDR1 and CDR2 from the germline V gene are MNHEY and SMNVEV (reference sequence). The CDR3 here is CASSPISRPDGYTF. The CDR3 nucleotides read TGTGCCAGCAGTCCTATCTCACGCCCGGATGGCTACACCTTC.

The V call is TRBV5-5, the J call TRBJ2-1; tentative D call: TRBD2 (6 bases). Germline V CDR1 and CDR2: SGHKS, YYEKEE (reference sequence). V dropped 4 bases and J dropped 2 bases, with 16 bases sitting between them. This CDR3 spans 16 amino acids. The CDR3 nucleotides are TGTGCCAGCAGCCCGGGTCGCGGGGTCACCTACAATGAGCAGTTCTTC. It codes for CASSPGRGVTYNEQFF.

The gene calls are TRBV10-3 and TRBJ2-3, with 14 bases fitting TRBD2. With V trimmed by 4 bases and J by 6 bases, 3 bases remained unmatched. The CDR3 is 15 residues long. Germline-derived CDR1 and CDR2 are ENHRY and SYGVKD. CDR3 nucleotides: TGTGCCATCAGTGGGACTAGCGGGAGGCCGGATACGCAGTATTTT. Its protein is CAISGTSGRPDTQYF.

V usage is TRBV9 and J usage is TRBJ2-5, with D possibly being TRBD1 (5 bases). CDR1 SGDLS and CDR2 YYNGEE come from the germline V gene. V was pared by 0 bases and J by 7 bases, with 13 bases between. The CDR3 has 14 residues. This CDR3 is CASSVETVEGTQYF. CDR3 bases: TGTGCCAGCAGCGTAGAGACAGTGGAAGGGACCCAGTACTTC.

The V call is TRBV29-1, the J call TRBJ2-3, with TRBD2 identical over 16 bases. The germline V gene has CDR1 SQVTM and CDR2 ANQGSEA. V trimming: 6 bases; J trimming: 9 bases; junction bases outside the gene matches: 9. CDR3 length: 15 amino acids. CDR3 amino acids: CSVTGLAGGPPTQYF. The CDR3 DNA follows: TGCAGCGTGACGGGACTAGCGGGAGGGCCTCCCACGCAGTATTTT.

This chain uses TRBV19 with TRBJ2-4; 7 bases map to TRBD1. The V segment lost 2 bases and the J segment 13 bases; nucleotides outside the gene matches: 5. Germline CDR1 reads LNHDA; CDR2 reads SQIVND (reference sequence). This CDR3 spans 12 amino acids. Written as DNA, the CDR3 is TGTGCCAGTAGTATAAGGGGACAGATCCAGTACTTC. Translating gives CASSIRGQIQYF.

The chain joins TRBV28 to TRBJ1-2, with D perhaps TRBD1 (5 bases). Germline CDR1 reads MDHEN; CDR2 reads SYDVKM. Trimming took off 4 bases at V and 5 bases at J, with 8 bases between the two ends. The CDR3 extends over 12 amino acids. The CDR3: CASSYDRYGYTF. CDR3 in DNA: TGTGCCAGCAGTTACGACAGATATGGCTACACCTTC.

This clone showed up just once. The rearrangement links TRBV7-9 to TRBJ1-1; D call uncertain. CDR3 length: 16 residues. Germline V lookup: CDR1 SEHNR, CDR2 FQNEAQ (reference sequence). V lost 0 bases, J lost 3 bases, and 14 bases lay in between. The CDR3 DNA is TGTGCCAGCAGCTTAGCGCTGGCCGAGGTGTACACTGAAGCTTTCTTT. This codes for CASSLALAEVYTEAFF.

The chain uses TRBV28 and TRBJ2-1; tentative D call: TRBD2 (6 bases). Trimming stripped 6 bases from V and 0 bases from J, with 21 bases between. This CDR3 comprises 18 residues. Germline CDR1 is MDHEN and CDR2 is SYDVKM. In DNA, the CDR3 is TGTGCCAGCAGCCGCAGGGTAGCGGTTATCTCCTCCTACAATGAGCAGTTCTTC. Amino acid sequence: CASSRRVAVISSYNEQFF.

The chain couples TRBV6-5 to TRBJ1-2; a possible D gene is TRBD1 (5 bases). V was trimmed by 0 bases and J by 4 bases, leaving 15 bases between them. This CDR3 is built from 16 residues. From germline, CDR1 is MNHEY and CDR2 SVGAGI. This CDR3 is CASSYSSQAHAYGYTF. CDR3 DNA sequence: TGTGCCAGCAGTTACTCTTCACAGGCGCACGCCTATGGCTACACCTTC.

DNA of the CDR3: TGTGCCAGCAGTACTGACAGGTTCGGAGAGACCCAGTACTTC. Its protein product is CASSTDRFGETQYF. The chain uses TRBV28 and TRBJ2-5; perhaps TRBD1 as D (6 bases). The CDR3 is 14 residues long. Germline loops: CDR1 MDHEN, CDR2 SYDVKM. The V gene lost 5 bases and the J gene lost 4 bases, with 14 bases spanning the gap.

The chain recombines TRBV4-3 with TRBJ2-7; 7 bases fit TRBD2. The V segment lost 3 bases and the J segment 3 bases; nucleotides outside the gene matches: 8. Germline V gene data show CDR1 as LGHNA and CDR2 as YSLEER. This CDR3 has 15 amino acids. CDR3 residues: CASSHSRASGYEQYF. DNA for the CDR3: TGCGCCAGCAGCCATTCCCGGGCTAGCGGCTACGAGCAGTACTTC.

The chain couples TRBV7-9 to TRBJ2-1, with 8 nucleotides matching TRBD2. Germline loops: CDR1 SEHNR, CDR2 FQNEAQ (reference sequence). The trim removed 2 bases at V and 10 bases at J, leaving 10 bases unmatched. The CDR3 consists of 15 residues. The DNA for the CDR3 is TGTGCCAGCAGCTTACAAGCGGGAGATCTTGCAGAGCAGTTCTTC. Translation: CASSLQAGDLAEQFF.

The CDR3 sequence is CASSQGVQGYEQYF. The DNA of the CDR3 is TGCGCCAGCAGCCAAGGCGTACAGGGCTACGAGCAGTACTTC. This chain uses TRBV4-3 with TRBJ2-7; a possible D gene is TRBD1 (6 bases). From germline, CDR1 is LGHNA and CDR2 YSLEER. V was shortened by 1 base and J by 3 bases, with 10 bases between the two germline ends. This CDR3 is built from 14 residues.

J is TRBJ2-1 and V is TRBV4-3; D is unclear. The ends were cut back, 0 bases at V and 8 bases at J, with 8 bases in the middle. The germline V gene has CDR1 LGHNA and CDR2 YSLEER. The CDR3 is 13 amino acids. CDR3 sequence (DNA): TGCGCCAGCAGCCAAGATTCGAGATATGAGCAGTTCTTC. Amino acids: CASSQDSRYEQFF.

Written as DNA, the CDR3 is TGTGCCAGCTCGGGGAACAGGGCGATAAACACCGGGGAGCTGTTTTTT. This encodes CASSGNRAINTGELFF. The chain combines TRBV18 with TRBJ2-2; TRBD1 might be the D (6 bases). Germline CDR1 is KGHSH and CDR2 is LQKENI. There are 16 residues in the CDR3. Trimming left V 6 bases short and J 2 bases short, with 16 bases between. Full variable domain (rest looked up from reference TRBV18 and TRBJ2-2): NAGVMQNPRHLVRRRGQEARLRCSPMKGHSHVYWYRQLPEEGLKFMVYLQKENIIDESGMPKERFSAEFPKEGPSILRIQQVVRGDSAAYFCASSGNRAINTGELFFGEGSRLTVL.